Listed below are T cell receptor beta chains from one sample, sequenced in a study of cytomegalovirus exposure and HLA in healthy donors. Generated by immunoSEQ multiplex PCR, the TCRdb table keeps only in-frame clones and is missing some. The table lists roughly 87,000 clones, under 80% of them singletons, with 4.2% in the top ten. Input material: PBMCs. The origin of the receptors is a man aged 60-69 years in good health and CMV-seronegative. The CDR3 runs from the conserved cysteine through the conserved F or W. A D gene is named only where the DNA matches it firmly. The size of a clone is reported for some rows only, either as once, few or many, or as a class for expanded clones.

V: TRBV6-1; J: TRBJ1-5; D: -; length: 14; size: -; DNA: TGTGCCAGCAGTGAAATCCGGGGTAGTCAGCCCCAGCATTTT; CDR3: CASSEIRGSQPQHF
V: TRBV7-8; J: TRBJ2-2; D: -; length: 14; size: once; DNA: TGTGCCAGCAGCTTAGCGTTGTCTGCCGGGGAGCTGTTTTTT; CDR3: CASSLALSAGELFF
V: TRBV6-6; J: TRBJ1-2; D: TRBD1; length: 16; size: -; DNA: TGTGCCAGCAGTTACCTTCCCGGACAGGGGCCCTATGGCTACACCTTC; CDR3: CASSYLPGQGPYGYTF
V: TRBV6-1; J: TRBJ2-2; D: -; length: 15; size: few; DNA: TGTGCCAGCAGTGAAGGTGCAGGCATCACCGGGGAGCTGTTTTTT; CDR3: CASSEGAGITGELFF
V: TRBV30; J: TRBJ1-5; D: -; length: 13; size: -; DNA: TGTGCCTGGGAGGGAGCGGGCAATCAGCCCCAGCATTTT; CDR3: CAWEGAGNQPQHF
V: TRBV18; J: TRBJ1-2; D: -; length: 13; size: -; DNA: TGTGCCAGCTCAAACTGGGAGGGGTATGGCTACACCTTC; CDR3: CASSNWEGYGYTF
V: TRBV2; J: TRBJ2-7; D: TRBD2; length: 17; size: many; DNA: TGTGCCAGCAGCGCCACCGGGACTAGCGGGGGGCCCCTCGAGCAGTACTTC; CDR3: CASSATGTSGGPLEQYF
V: TRBV5-1; J: TRBJ1-6; D: -; length: 13; size: -; DNA: TGCGCCAGCAGCTTGGCTCCTAATTCACCCCTCCACTTT; CDR3: CASSLAPNSPLHF
V: TRBV10-3; J: TRBJ2-2; D: TRBD1; length: 14; size: -; DNA: TGTGCCATTACCCGGGACAGGGGAACCGGGGAGCTGTTTTTT; CDR3: CAITRDRGTGELFF
V: TRBV7-9; J: TRBJ1-2; D: TRBD1; length: 16; size: -; DNA: TGTGCCAGCGTTAAATACCAGGGGGCCAGGGACTATGGCTACACCTTC; CDR3: CASVKYQGARDYGYTF